This entry features one T cell receptor beta chain sequence. The sample belongs to a study of blood T cell repertoires in COVID-19. Overall study: COVID-19 samples from acute and convalescent phases originated in the United States, Italy and Spain. In each case, the material was cDNA or gDNA derived from T cells, B-cell-depleted T cells, or PBMCs.

Seattle participants joined during active infection and were tracked over time. Study processing details: Estimation of nucleated cell counts relied on the amplification of reference gene primers. The data were produced by immunoSEQ multiplex PCR, yet TCRdb's version contains in-frame clones alone and is incomplete. That table supplies the V and J calls and clone size; D and trimming were determined from the DNA. The sample holds 200,000 to 250,000 clones, about 81% seen once. V lost 1 base, J lost 4 bases, and 9 bases stayed unmatched. Per the germline V gene, CDR1 is SGHTA and CDR2 is FQGTGA. This CDR3 comprises 16 residues.

Specimen: peripheral blood. V is TRBV7-3 and J is TRBJ1-2, with TRBD1 identical over 7 bases. This receptor was taken from a woman between 65 and 79 years old with COVID-19, enrolled during active disease. The CDR3 region is CASSLKGAGGIYGYTF. Here the CDR3 DNA reads TGTGCCAGCAGCTTAAAAGGCGCAGGGGGGATCTATGGCTACACCTTC. The full variable domain, in which reference TRBV7-3 and TRBJ1-2 provide the parts outside the CDR3, is GAGVSQTPSNKVTEKGKYVELRCDPISGHTALYWYRQSLGQGPEFLIYFQGTGAADDSGLPNDRFFAVRPEGSVSTLKIQRTERGDSAVYLCASSLKGAGGIYGYTFGSGTRLTVV.